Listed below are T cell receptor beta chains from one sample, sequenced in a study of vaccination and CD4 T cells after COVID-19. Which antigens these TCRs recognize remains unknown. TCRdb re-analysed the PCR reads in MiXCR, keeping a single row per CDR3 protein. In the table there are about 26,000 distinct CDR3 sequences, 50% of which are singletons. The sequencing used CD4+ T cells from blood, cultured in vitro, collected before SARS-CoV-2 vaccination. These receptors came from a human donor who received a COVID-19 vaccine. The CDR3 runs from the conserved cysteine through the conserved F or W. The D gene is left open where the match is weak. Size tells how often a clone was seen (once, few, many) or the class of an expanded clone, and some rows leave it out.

TGTGCCACCCGCGGGTCAGGGAATAGCAATCAGCCCCAGCATTTT,CATRGSGNSNQPQHF,TRBJ1-5,TRBV24-1,.,few
TGTGCCAGCAGCTTAGCTGGAGCGGGGGTCTACAATGAGCAGTTCTTC,CASSLAGAGVYNEQFF,TRBJ2-1,TRBV7-6,TRBD2,once
TGTGCCAGCAGCTTAGGACACTCGAGCACAGATACGCAGTATTTT,CASSLGHSSTDTQYF,TRBJ2-3,TRBV11-3,.,few
TGTGCCAGCAGCGTATCCGGGGCCAACGTCCTGACTTTC,CASSVSGANVLTF,TRBJ2-6,TRBV6-1,.,.
TGTGCCAGCAGAGCCCCCAGGGGCGGATGTTCTCAGCCCCAGCATTTT,CASRAPRGGCSQPQHF,TRBJ1-5,TRBV6-4,.,.
TGTGCCAGCAGTGAATCCCCGGACAGGGGGCAATACTTAAGCTCCTATAATTCACCCCTCCACTTT,CASSESPDRGQYLSSYNSPLHF,TRBJ1-6,TRBV6-1,TRBD1,.
TGTGCCAGCAGCCGAGGTAGCGGGCGGTGGGGCACCGGGGAGCTGTTTTTT,CASSRGSGRWGTGELFF,TRBJ2-2,TRBV7-2,TRBD2,.
TGTGCCTGGAACCGACAGATAAACACTGAAGCTTTCTTT,CAWNRQINTEAFF,TRBJ1-1,TRBV30,.,once
TGCAGTGCTAGTATCCCGGGACAGCAAGAGACCCAGTACTTC,CSASIPGQQETQYF,TRBJ2-5,TRBV20-1,TRBD1,.
TGTGCCAGTAGTATGGGGTGGACAGGGGGCGGCACTGAAGCTTTCTTT,CASSMGWTGGGTEAFF,TRBJ1-1,TRBV19,TRBD1,.
TGCAGTGCCCCTGCCGGCAGGAACCTTAATGAAAAACTGTTTTTT,CSAPAGRNLNEKLFF,TRBJ1-4,TRBV20-1,.,.
TGCGCCAGCAGTGAGTCGCTACAGGGGACAGGGGCCCAGTACTTC,CASSESLQGTGAQYF,TRBJ2-5,TRBV10-1,TRBD1,.
TGCAGTGCTAGAGAGGAGGGTATCACAGATACGCAGTATTTT,CSAREEGITDTQYF,TRBJ2-3,TRBV20-1,.,once
TGTGCCAGCAGTATGGGAGGGGCCCGTCAGCCCCAGCATTTT,CASSMGGARQPQHF,TRBJ1-5,TRBV5-4,.,.
TGTGCCAGTAGTATTGCCTTAGATTCACCCCTCCACTTT,CASSIALDSPLHF,TRBJ1-6,TRBV19,.,.
TGTGCCAGCAGTTTACATCCCTACACAGATACGCAGTATTTT,CASSLHPYTDTQYF,TRBJ2-3,TRBV12-3/TRBV12-4,.,.
TGCAGTGCTCCGAGATCCACAGGACTAGGAGAGGCAGATACGCAGTATTTT,CSAPRSTGLGEADTQYF,TRBJ2-3,TRBV20-1,TRBD2,few
TGTGCCGGCAGTTCCCAAGACAGGCCGAACACTGAAGCTTTCTTT,CAGSSQDRPNTEAFF,TRBJ1-1,TRBV28,.,few
TGTGCCAGCAGTTACTCGCTGGGGGCGAGCTCCTATAATTCACCCCTCCACTTT,CASSYSLGASSYNSPLHF,TRBJ1-6,TRBV6-5,.,few
TGTGCCAGCACCTTACACCCCGACGGACTCTATGGCTACACCTTC,CASTLHPDGLYGYTF,TRBJ1-2,TRBV2,.,.
TGTGCCAGTAGTACTAGCGGGGGGGGATCCTACGAGCAGTACTTC,CASSTSGGGSYEQYF,TRBJ2-7,TRBV19,TRBD2,once
TGTGCCAGCAGCTTAGGGATTCCAGATACGCAGTATTTT,CASSLGIPDTQYF,TRBJ2-3,TRBV11-1,.,.
TGTGCCAGTAGGCACCGGGACACTGAAGCTTTCTTT,CASRHRDTEAFF,TRBJ1-1,TRBV19,.,few
TGTGCCAGCAGTTGGGGCACAGGACTAGCGGGGAAGACAGATACGCAGTATTTT,CASSWGTGLAGKTDTQYF,TRBJ2-3,TRBV2,TRBD2,.
TGTGCCAGCAGCCCAGGCCGGGACAGAGTCAACTATGGCTACACCTTC,CASSPGRDRVNYGYTF,TRBJ1-2,TRBV11-3,TRBD1,once
TGTGCCAGTAGTACCGGACAGTATGGCTACACCTTC,CASSTGQYGYTF,TRBJ1-2,TRBV19,.,once
TGTGCCAGCAGCGGGCATGAGAGCTCTGGAAACACCATATATTTT,CASSGHESSGNTIYF,TRBJ1-3,TRBV7-8,.,.
TGTGCCAGCAGCTCCTACGGGAGGCGGCTCGACCAAGAGACCCAGTACTTC,CASSSYGRRLDQETQYF,TRBJ2-5,TRBV7-2,TRBD2,.
TGTGCCATCGGGGAAGGGACAGATAATTCACCCCTCCACTTT,CAIGEGTDNSPLHF,TRBJ1-6,TRBV10-3,TRBD1,few